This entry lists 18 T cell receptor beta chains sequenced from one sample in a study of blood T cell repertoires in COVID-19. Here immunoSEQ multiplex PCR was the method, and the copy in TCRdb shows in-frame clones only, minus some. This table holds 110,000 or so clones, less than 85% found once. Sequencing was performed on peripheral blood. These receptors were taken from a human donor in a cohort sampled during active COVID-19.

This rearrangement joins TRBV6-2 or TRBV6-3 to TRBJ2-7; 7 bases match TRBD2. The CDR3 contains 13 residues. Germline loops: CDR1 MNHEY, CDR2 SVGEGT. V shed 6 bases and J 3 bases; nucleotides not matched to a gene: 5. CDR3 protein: CASSMRGFYEQYF. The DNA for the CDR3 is TGTGCCAGCAGCATGCGGGGGTTCTACGAGCAGTACTTC.

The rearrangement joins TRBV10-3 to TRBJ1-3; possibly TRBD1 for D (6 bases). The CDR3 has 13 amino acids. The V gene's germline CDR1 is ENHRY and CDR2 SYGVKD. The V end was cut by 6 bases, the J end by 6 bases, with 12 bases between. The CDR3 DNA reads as TGTGCCATCAGCCCGACAGGTTCAAACACCATATATTTT. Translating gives CAISPTGSNTIYF.

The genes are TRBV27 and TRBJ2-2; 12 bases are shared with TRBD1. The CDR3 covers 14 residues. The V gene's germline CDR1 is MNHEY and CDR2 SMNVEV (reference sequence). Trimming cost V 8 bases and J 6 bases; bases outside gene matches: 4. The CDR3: CASWGQGAPGELFF. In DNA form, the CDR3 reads TGTGCCAGCTGGGGACAGGGGGCGCCCGGGGAGCTGTTTTTT.

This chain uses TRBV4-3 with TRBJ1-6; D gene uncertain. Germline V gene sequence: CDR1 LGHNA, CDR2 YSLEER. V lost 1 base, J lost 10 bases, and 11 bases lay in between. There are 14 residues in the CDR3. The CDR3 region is CASSQVGRRSPLHF. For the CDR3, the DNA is TGCGCCAGCAGCCAAGTCGGTAGGAGATCACCCCTCCACTTT.

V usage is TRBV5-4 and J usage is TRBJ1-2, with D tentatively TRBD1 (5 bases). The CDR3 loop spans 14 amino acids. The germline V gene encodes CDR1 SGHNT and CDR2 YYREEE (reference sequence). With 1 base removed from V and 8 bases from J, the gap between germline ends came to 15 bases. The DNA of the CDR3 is TGTGCCAGCAGCTTGTTGTCCCCGGAGGGGGGCTACACCTTC. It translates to CASSLLSPEGGYTF.

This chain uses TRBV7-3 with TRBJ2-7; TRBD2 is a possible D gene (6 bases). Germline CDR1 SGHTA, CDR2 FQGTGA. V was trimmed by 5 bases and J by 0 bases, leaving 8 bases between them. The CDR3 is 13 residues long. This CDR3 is CASSLDYSYEQYF. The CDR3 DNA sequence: TGTGCCAGCAGCCTGGACTACTCCTACGAGCAGTACTTC. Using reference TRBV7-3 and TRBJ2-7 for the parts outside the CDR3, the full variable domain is GAGVSQTPSNKVTEKGKYVELRCDPISGHTALYWYRQSLGQGPEFLIYFQGTGAADDSGLPNDRFFAVRPEGSVSTLKIQRTERGDSAVYLCASSLDYSYEQYFGPGTRLTVT.

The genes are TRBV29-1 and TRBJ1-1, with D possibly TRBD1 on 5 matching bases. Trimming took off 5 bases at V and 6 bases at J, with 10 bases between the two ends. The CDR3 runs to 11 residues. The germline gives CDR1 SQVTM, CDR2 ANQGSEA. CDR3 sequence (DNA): TGCAGCGTTCCTAGGGGCTCTGAAGCTTTCTTT. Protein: CSVPRGSEAFF.

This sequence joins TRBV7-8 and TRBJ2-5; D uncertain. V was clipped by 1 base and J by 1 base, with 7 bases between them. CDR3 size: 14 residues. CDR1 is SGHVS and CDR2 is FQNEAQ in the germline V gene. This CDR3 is CASSLGAIQETQYF. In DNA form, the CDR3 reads TGTGCCAGCAGCTTAGGAGCTATCCAAGAGACCCAGTACTTC. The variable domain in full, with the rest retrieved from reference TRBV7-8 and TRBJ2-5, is GAGVSQSPRYKVAKRGQDVALRCDPISGHVSLFWYQQALGQGPEFLTYFQNEAQLDKSGLPSDRFFAERPEGSVSTLKIQRTQQEDSAVYLCASSLGAIQETQYFGPGTRLLVL.

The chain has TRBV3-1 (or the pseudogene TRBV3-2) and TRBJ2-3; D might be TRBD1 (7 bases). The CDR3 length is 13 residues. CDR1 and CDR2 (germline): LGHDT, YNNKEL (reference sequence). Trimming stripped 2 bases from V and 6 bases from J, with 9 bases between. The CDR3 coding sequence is TGTGCCAGCAGCCAACCAGGGGGGGATACGCAGTATTTT. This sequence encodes CASSQPGGDTQYF.

The CDR3 loop is CASSPRDRMNTEAFF. CDR3 nucleotide sequence: TGTGCCAGCAGCCCAAGGGACAGGATGAACACTGAAGCTTTCTTT. The chain has TRBV9 and TRBJ1-1, with 8 bases lining up with TRBD1. Trimming at V came to 4 bases and at J to 0 bases, leaving 5 bases not matched to a gene. CDR1 and CDR2 (germline): SGDLS, YYNGEE. There are 15 residues in the CDR3.

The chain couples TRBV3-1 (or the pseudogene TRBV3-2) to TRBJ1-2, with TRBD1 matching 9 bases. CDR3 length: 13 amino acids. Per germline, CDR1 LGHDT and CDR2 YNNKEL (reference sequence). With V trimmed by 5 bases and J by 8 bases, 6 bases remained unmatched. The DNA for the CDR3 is TGTGCCAGCAGCATACAGGGGGCGCAGGGCTACACCTTC. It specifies CASSIQGAQGYTF.

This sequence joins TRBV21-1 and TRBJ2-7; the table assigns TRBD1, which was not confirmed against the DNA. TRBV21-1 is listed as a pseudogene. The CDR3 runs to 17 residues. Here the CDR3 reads CASSTLRGQGGSYEQYF. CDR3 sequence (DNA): TGTGCCAGCAGCACCCTCCGCGGACAGGGTGGATCCTACGAGCAGTACTTC.

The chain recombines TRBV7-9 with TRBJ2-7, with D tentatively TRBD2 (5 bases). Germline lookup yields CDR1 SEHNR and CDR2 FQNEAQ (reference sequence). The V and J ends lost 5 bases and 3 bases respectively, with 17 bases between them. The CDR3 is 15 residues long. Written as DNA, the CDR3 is TGTGCCAGCAGCGAAGTGGGGAGTAGGGTCTACGAGCAGTACTTC. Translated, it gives CASSEVGSRVYEQYF.

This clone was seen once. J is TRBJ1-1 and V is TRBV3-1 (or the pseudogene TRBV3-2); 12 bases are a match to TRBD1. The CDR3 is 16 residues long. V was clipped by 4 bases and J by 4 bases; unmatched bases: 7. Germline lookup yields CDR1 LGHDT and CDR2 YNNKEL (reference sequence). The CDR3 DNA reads TGTGCCAGCAGCCCGAGGGACAGGGGGCTTCTCACTGAAGCTTTCTTT. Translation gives CASSPRDRGLLTEAFF.

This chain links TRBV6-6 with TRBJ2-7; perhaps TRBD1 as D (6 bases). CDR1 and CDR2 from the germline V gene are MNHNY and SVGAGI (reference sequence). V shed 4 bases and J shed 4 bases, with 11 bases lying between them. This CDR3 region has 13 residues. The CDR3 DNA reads TGTGCCAGCAGTTCCCACAGGGAGTACGAGCAGTACTTC. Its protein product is CASSSHREYEQYF.

The CDR3 reads CASSRTLFTGVGANVLTF. The DNA of the CDR3 is TGTGCCAGCAGCAGAACACTTTTTACAGGGGTAGGGGCCAACGTCCTGACTTTC. The chain combines TRBV9 with TRBJ2-6; 7 nucleotides agree with TRBD1. Germline V gene data show CDR1 as SGDLS and CDR2 as YYNGEE. Trimming at V came to 4 bases and at J to 4 bases, leaving 14 bases not matched to a gene. The CDR3 is 18 amino acids.

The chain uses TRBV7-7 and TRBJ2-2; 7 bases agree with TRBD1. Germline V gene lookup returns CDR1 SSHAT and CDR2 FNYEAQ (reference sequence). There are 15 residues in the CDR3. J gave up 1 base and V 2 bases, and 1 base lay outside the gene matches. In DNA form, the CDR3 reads TGTGCCAGCAGCTTAACAGGGGAGAACACCGGGGAGCTGTTTTTT. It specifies CASSLTGENTGELFF. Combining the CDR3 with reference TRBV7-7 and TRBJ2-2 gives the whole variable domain GAGVSQSPRYKVTKRGQDVTLRCDPISSHATLYWYQQALGQGPEFLTYFNYEAQPDKSGLPSDRFSAERPEGSISTLTIQRTEQRDSAMYRCASSLTGENTGELFFGEGSRLTVL.

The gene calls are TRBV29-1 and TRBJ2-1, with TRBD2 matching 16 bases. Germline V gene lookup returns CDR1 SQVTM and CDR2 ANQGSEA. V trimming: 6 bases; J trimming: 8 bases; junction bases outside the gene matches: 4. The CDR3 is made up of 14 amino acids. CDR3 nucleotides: TGCAGCGTCGGGACTAGCGGGGGGGTGTATGAGCAGTTCTTC. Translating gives CSVGTSGGVYEQFF.